Listed here are 5 T cell receptor beta chains from one sample, sequenced in a study of control samples from healthy donors and cancer patients. Some clones are missing from TCRdb's copy, which holds only in-frame ones; the method was immunoSEQ multiplex PCR. The table has 150,000 to 200,000 clones, 90% to 95% seen once. The specimen sequenced was blood. The source is a young man in good health.

The V call is TRBV30, the J call TRBJ1-4; D is uncertain. The length of the CDR3 is 14 residues. Trimming took 0 bases from V and 7 from J, leaving 12 bases between them. The germline gives CDR1 GTSNPN, CDR2 SVGIG (reference sequence). The CDR3 DNA is TGTGCCTGGAGTGTATGGGAAGAAGGTGAAAAACTGTTTTTT. Translated: CAWSVWEEGEKLFF.

The rearrangement uses TRBV7-9 and TRBJ2-7; the D gene is possibly TRBD2 (5 bases). The CDR3 runs to 14 residues. The V gene lost 5 bases and the J gene lost 0 bases, with 11 bases spanning the gap. Per the germline V gene, CDR1 is SEHNR and CDR2 is FQNEAQ (reference sequence). The CDR3: CASSATGSSYEQYF. DNA for the CDR3: TGTGCCAGCAGCGCTACTGGGAGCTCCTACGAGCAGTACTTC.

The table lists this clone with a count of one. The V and J genes are TRBV5-4 and TRBJ2-5, with unresolved D. Germline V gene lookup returns CDR1 SGHNT and CDR2 YYREEE (reference sequence). The V gene lost 0 bases and the J gene lost 1 base, with 7 bases spanning the gap. The CDR3 extends over 14 amino acids. The CDR3 sequence is CASSLEGSQETQYF. CDR3 in DNA: TGTGCCAGCAGCTTGGAAGGCAGCCAAGAGACCCAGTACTTC.

A single count supports this clone. The CDR3 loop is CATSRGGTGTDTQYF. CDR3 sequence (DNA): TGTGCCACCAGCCGGGGGGGGACAGGGACAGATACGCAGTATTTT. J is TRBJ2-3 and V is TRBV15; tentatively, D is TRBD1 (9 bases). The CDR3 totals 15 residues. Germline V gives CDR1 LNHNV, CDR2 YYDKDF (reference sequence). V shed 5 bases and J shed 3 bases, with 15 bases lying between them.

The chain joins TRBV19 to TRBJ2-3; 10 positions agree with TRBD2. V was pared by 4 bases and J by 6 bases, with 13 bases of the junction left unmatched. Germline V gene sequence: CDR1 LNHDA, CDR2 SQIVND (reference sequence). The CDR3 has 17 amino acids. In DNA form, the CDR3 reads TGTGCCAGTAGTACCGTCCCAGCGGGGGGGCCTACGGATACGCAGTATTTT. Its protein product is CASSTVPAGGPTDTQYF.